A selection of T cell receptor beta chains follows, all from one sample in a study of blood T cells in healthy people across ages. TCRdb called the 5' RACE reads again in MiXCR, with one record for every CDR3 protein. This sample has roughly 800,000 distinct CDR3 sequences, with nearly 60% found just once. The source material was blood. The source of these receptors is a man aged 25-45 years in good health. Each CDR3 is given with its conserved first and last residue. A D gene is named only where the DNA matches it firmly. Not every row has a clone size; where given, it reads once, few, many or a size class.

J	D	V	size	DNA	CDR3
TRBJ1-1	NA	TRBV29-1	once	TGCAGCGTTGAATGGGGGGGGGACACTGAAGCTTTCTTT	CSVEWGGDTEAFF
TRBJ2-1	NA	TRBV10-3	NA	TGTGCCATCAGTGGTGACAGGCCAGGTGTAGGTGAGCAGTTCTTC	CAISGDRPGVGEQFF
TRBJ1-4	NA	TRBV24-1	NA	TGTGCCACCGAAGACTGGGGTGAAAAACTGTTTTTT	CATEDWGEKLFF
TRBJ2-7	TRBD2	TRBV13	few	TGTGCCAGCAGCTTAGGATTGCCTAGCGGGAGGCTTACCTACGAGCAGTACTTC	CASSLGLPSGRLTYEQYF
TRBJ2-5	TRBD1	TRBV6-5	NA	TGTGCCAGCAGTTACTTACCGACAGGGGCGATCCAGGAGACCCAGTACTTC	CASSYLPTGAIQETQYF
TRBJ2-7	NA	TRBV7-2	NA	TGTGCCAGCAGCTTCCAGACAGGGGAGGGCGAGCAGTACTTC	CASSFQTGEGEQYF
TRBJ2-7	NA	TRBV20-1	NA	TGCAGTGCTAAGGCAGGGACCCACGAGCAGTACTTC	CSAKAGTHEQYF
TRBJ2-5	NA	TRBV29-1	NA	TGCAGCGTTGATCCAGGTCTGGGAGAGACCCAGTACTTC	CSVDPGLGETQYF
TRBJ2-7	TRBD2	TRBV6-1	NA	TGTGCCAGCAGTGACACGAGCGGGGGGACTTACGAGCAGTACTTC	CASSDTSGGTYEQYF
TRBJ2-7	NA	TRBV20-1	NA	TGCAGTGCTAGAGATTTCAGTGGGTCCTACGAGCAGTACTTC	CSARDFSGSYEQYF
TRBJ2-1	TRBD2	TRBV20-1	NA	TGCAGTGCTTACCCAGCTAGCGGGAGGAATGAGCAGTTCTTC	CSAYPASGRNEQFF
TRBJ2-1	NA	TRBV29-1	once	TGCAGCGTTGATCGGGAGACCCAGTTCTTC	CSVDRETQFF
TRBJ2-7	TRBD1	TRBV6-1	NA	TGTGCCAGCAGTGAAGCGTGGGACAGGGAGCAGTACTTC	CASSEAWDREQYF
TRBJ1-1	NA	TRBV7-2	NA	TGTGCCAGCGGGGGAAACACTGAAGCTTTCTTT	CASGGNTEAFF
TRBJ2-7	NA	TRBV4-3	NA	TGCGCCAGCAGCCAAGAGGCTAGCGCGACCTACGAGCAGTACTTC	CASSQEASATYEQYF
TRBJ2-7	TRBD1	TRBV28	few	TGTGCCAGCAGTAAAAGACAGGGGGCTTACGAGCAGTACTTC	CASSKRQGAYEQYF
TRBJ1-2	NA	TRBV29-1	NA	TGCAGCGTTTTGAATCTCGGCTATGGCTACACCTTC	CSVLNLGYGYTF
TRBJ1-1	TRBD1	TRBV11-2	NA	TGTGCCAGCAGTGACAGGGTCGTATTAACTGAAGCTTTCTTT	CASSDRVVLTEAFF
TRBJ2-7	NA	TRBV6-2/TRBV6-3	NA	TGTGCCAGCAGTATCCAAACACCAGAGCAGTACTTC	CASSIQTPEQYF
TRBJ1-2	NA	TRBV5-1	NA	TGCGCCAGCAGCTGGGGACCCACTAACTATGGCTACACCTTC	CASSWGPTNYGYTF
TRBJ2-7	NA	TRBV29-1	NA	TGCAGCGTTGGACATTCCGGCTCCTACGAGCAGTACTTC	CSVGHSGSYEQYF
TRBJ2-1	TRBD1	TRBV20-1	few	TGCAGTGCAGCCCGGGACAGGAACAATGAGCAGTTCTTC	CSAARDRNNEQFF
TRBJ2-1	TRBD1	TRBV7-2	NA	TGTGCCAGCAGCCCCCGACAGGGCTATGAGCAGTTCTTC	CASSPRQGYEQFF